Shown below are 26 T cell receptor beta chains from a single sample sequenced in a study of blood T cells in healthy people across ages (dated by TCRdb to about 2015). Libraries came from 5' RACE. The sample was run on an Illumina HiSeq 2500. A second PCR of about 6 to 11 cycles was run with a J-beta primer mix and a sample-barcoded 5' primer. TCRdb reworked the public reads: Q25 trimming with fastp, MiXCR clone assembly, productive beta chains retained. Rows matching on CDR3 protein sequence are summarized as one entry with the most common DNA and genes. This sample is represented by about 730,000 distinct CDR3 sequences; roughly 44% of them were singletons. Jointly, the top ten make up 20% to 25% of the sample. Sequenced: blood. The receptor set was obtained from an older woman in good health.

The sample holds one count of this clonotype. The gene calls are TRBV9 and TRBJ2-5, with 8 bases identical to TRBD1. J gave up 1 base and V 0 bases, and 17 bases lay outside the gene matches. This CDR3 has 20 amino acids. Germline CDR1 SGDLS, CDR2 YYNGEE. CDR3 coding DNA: TGTGCCAGCAGCGTAGCTACCGGACAGGGAAGTGGACTCATCCAAGAGACCCAGTACTTC. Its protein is CASSVATGQGSGLIQETQYF.

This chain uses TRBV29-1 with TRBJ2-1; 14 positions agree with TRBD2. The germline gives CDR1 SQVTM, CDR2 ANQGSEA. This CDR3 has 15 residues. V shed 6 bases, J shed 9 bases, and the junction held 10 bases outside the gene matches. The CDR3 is CSVPTSGRARSEQFF. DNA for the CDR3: TGCAGCGTCCCGACTAGCGGGAGGGCTCGGAGTGAGCAGTTCTTC.

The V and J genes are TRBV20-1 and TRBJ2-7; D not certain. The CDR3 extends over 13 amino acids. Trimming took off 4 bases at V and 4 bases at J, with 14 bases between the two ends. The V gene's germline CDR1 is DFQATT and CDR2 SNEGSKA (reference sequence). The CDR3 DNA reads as TGCAGTGCTAATCTATTAACGAAATACGAGCAGTACTTC. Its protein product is CSANLLTKYEQYF.

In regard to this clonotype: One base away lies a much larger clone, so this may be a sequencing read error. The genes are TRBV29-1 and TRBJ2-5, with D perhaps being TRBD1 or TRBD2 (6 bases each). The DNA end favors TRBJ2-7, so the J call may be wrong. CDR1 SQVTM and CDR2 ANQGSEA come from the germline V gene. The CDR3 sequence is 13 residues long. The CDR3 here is CGVEGGPAYEQYF. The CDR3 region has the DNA TGCGGCGTTGAAGGGGGGCCCGCCTACGAGCAGTACTTC.

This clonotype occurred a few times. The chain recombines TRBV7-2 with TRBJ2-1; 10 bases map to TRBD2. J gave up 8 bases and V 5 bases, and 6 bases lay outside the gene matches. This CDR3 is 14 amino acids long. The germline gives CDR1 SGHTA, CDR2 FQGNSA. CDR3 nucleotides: TGTGCCAGCAGCCGATACGGGACTAGCGATGAGCAGTTCTTC. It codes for CASSRYGTSDEQFF.

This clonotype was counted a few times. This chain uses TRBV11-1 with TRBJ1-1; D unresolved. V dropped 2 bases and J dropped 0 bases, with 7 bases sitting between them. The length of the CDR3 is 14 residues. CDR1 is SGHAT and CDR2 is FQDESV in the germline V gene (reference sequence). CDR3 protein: CASSLSQVNTEAFF. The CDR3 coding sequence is TGTGCCAGCAGCTTATCGCAGGTGAACACTGAAGCTTTCTTT.

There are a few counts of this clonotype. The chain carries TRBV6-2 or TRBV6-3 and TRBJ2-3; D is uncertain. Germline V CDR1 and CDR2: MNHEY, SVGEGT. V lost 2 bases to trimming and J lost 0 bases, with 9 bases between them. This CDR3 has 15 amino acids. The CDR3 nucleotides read TGTGCCAGCAGTTACGACAAATCTAGCACAGATACGCAGTATTTT. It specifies CASSYDKSSTDTQYF.

The CDR3 DNA reads TGCAGTGCTAGACCTAGCGGGGGATCCAATGAGCAGTTCTTC. Protein product: CSARPSGGSNEQFF. V is TRBV20-1 and J is TRBJ2-1; TRBD2 aligns across 10 bases. The CDR3 is 14 residues long. In germline, CDR1 is DFQATT, CDR2 SNEGSKA (reference sequence). V was pared by 2 bases and J by 6 bases, with 4 bases of the junction left unmatched.

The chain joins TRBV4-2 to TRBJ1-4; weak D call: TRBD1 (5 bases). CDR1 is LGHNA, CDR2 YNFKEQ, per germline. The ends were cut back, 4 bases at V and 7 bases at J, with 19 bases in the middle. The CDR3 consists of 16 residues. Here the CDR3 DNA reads TGTGCCAGCAGCCGTAAAAGCGGAGGGGATCGTGAAAAACTGTTTTTT. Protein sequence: CASSRKSGGDREKLFF.

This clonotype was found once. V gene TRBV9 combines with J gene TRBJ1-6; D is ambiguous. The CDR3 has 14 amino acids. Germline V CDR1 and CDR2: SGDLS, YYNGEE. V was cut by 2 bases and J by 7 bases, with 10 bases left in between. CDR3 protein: CASSVKHGNSPLHF. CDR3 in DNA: TGTGCCAGCAGCGTGAAACACGGGAATTCACCCCTCCACTTT.

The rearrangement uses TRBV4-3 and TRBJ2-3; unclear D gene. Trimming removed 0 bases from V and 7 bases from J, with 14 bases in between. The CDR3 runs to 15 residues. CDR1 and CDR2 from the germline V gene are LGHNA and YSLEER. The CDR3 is CASSQDLGDSYTQYF. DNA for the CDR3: TGCGCCAGCAGCCAAGATCTCGGCGACTCGTATACGCAGTATTTT.

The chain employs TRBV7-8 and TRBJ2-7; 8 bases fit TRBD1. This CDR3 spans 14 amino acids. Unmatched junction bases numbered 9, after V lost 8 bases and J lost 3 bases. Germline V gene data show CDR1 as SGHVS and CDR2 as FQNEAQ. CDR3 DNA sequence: TGTGCCAGCCGCGTAGTGACAGGGGACTACGAGCAGTACTTC. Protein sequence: CASRVVTGDYEQYF.

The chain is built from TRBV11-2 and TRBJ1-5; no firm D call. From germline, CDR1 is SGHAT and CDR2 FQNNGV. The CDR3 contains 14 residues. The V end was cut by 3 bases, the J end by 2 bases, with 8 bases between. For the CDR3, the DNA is TGTGCCAGCAGCTTTAGCCGGGGCAATCAGCCCCAGCATTTT. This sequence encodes CASSFSRGNQPQHF.

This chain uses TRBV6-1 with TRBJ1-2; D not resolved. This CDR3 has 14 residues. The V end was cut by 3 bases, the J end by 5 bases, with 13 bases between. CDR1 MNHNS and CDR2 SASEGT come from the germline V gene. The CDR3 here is CASSETKNQYGYTF. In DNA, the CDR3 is TGTGCCAGCAGTGAGACCAAAAACCAGTATGGCTACACCTTC.

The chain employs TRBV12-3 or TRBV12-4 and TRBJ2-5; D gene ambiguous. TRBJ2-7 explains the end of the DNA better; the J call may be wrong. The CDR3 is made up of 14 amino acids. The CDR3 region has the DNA TGTGCCAGCAGTTTAGGGTCGTGGACCTGCGAGCAGTACTTC. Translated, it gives CASSLGSWTCEQYF.

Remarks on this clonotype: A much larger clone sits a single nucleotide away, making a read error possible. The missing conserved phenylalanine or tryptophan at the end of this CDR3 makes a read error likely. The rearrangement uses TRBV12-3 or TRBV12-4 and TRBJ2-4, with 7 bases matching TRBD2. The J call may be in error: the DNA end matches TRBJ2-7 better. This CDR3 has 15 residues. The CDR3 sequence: CASSPQAGFSYEQYY. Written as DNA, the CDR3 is TGTGCCAGCAGTCCCCAAGCGGGGTTCTCCTACGAGCAGTACTAC.

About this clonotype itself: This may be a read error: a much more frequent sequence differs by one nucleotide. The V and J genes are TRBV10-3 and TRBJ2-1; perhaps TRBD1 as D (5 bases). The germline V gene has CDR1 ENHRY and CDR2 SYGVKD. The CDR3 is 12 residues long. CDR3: CAIGMADNGQFF. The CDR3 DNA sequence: TGTGCCATCGGTATGGCGGACAATGGGCAGTTCTTC.

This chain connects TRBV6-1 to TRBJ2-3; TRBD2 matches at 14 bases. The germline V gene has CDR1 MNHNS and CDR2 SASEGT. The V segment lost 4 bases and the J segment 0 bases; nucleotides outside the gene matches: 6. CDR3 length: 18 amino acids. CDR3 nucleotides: TGTGCCAGCAGTGGCCGGACTAGCGGGGGGACTAGCACAGATACGCAGTATTTT. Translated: CASSGRTSGGTSTDTQYF.

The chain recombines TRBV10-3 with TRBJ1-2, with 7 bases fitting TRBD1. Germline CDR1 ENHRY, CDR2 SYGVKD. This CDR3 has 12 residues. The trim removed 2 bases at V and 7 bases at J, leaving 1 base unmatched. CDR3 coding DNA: TGTGCCATCAGTGAGGCAGGGGGTGGCTACACCTTC. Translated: CAISEAGGGYTF.

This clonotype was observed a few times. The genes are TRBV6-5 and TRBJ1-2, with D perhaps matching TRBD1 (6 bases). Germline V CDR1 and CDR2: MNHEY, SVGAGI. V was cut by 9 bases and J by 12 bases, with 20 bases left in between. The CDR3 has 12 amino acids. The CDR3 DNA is TGTGCCAGTTCAAGTTTGGGGGCCCCCAACACCTTC. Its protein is CASSSLGAPNTF.

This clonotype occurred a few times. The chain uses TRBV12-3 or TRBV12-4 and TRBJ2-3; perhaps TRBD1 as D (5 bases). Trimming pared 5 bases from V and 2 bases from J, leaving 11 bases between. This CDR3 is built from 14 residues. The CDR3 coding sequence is TGTGCCAGCAGTCCAACAGGTCCCACAGATACGCAGTATTTT. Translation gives CASSPTGPTDTQYF.

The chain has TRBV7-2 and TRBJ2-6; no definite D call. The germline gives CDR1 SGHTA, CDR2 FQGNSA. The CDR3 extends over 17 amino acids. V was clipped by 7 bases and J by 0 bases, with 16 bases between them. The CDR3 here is CASTPVGGNSGANVLTF. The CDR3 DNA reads TGTGCCAGCACCCCGGTGGGCGGTAACTCTGGGGCCAACGTCCTGACTTTC.

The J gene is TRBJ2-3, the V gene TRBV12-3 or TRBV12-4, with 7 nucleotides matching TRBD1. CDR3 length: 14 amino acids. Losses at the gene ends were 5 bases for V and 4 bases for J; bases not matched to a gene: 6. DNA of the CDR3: TGTGCCAGCAGTCCTCCGACAGGGCCAGATACGCAGTATTTT. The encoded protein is CASSPPTGPDTQYF.

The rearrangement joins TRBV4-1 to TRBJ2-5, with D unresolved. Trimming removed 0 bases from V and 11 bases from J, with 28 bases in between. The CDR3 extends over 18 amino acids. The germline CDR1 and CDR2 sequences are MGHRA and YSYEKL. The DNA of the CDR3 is TGCGCCAGCAGCCAAGATAGGTCGGTGGCCGGATGGCACAATGAGCAGTACTTC. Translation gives CASSQDRSVAGWHNEQYF.

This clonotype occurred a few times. CDR3 nucleotide sequence: TGCAGCGTTGGGGAGACAGCCGGTTCGCCCCAGCATTTT. Protein sequence: CSVGETAGSPQHF. The chain combines TRBV29-1 with TRBJ1-5; TRBD1 is a possible D gene (5 bases). V gave up 4 bases and J gave up 9 bases, with 16 bases separating them. The CDR3 is 13 amino acids. CDR1 is SQVTM and CDR2 is ANQGSEA in the germline V gene.

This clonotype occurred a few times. This chain's CDR3 is CASSLTGSLGYTF. The CDR3 DNA follows: TGTGCCAGCAGCTTGACAGGATCTCTTGGCTACACCTTC. The chain employs TRBV7-2 and TRBJ1-2; tentative D call: TRBD1 (6 bases). In germline, CDR1 is SGHTA, CDR2 FQGNSA. Trimming took 3 bases from V and 7 from J, leaving 12 bases between them. This CDR3 has 13 residues.